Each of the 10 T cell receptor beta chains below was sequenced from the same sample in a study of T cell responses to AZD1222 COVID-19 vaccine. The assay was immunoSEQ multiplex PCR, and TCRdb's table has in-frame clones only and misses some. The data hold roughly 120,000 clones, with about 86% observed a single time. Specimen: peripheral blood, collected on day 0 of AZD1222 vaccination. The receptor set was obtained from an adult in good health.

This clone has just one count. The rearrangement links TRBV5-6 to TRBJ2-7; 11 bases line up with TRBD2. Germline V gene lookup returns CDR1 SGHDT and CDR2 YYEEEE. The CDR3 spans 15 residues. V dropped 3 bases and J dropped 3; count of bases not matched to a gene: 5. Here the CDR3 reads CASSSTGTSGYEQYF. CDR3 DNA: TGTGCCAGCAGCTCGACCGGGACTAGCGGCTACGAGCAGTACTTC.

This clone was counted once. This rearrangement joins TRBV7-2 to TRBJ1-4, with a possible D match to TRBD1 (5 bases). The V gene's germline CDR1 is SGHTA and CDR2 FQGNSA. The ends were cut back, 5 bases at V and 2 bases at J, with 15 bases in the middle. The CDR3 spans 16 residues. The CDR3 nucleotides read TGTGCCAGCAGCCCTCGAACCAGGGTTACTAATGAAAAACTGTTTTTT. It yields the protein CASSPRTRVTNEKLFF.

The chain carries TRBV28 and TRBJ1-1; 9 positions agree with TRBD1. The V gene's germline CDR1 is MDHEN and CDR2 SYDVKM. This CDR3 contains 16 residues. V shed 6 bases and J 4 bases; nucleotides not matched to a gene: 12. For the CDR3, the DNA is TGTGCCAGCAGGCCCGGGACAGGGCTTGGTCGCACTGAAGCTTTCTTT. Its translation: CASRPGTGLGRTEAFF. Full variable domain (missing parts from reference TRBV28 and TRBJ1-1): DVKVTQSSRYLVKRTGEKVFLECVQDMDHENMFWYRQDPGLGLRLIYFSYDVKMKEKGDIPEGYSVSREKKERFSLILESASTNQTSMYLCASRPGTGLGRTEAFFGQGTRLTVV.

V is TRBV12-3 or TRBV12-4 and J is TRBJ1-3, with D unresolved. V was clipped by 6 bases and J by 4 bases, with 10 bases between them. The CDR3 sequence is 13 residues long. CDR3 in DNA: TGTGCCAGCAGAGAGGCGGGGGGAAACACCATATATTTT. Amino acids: CASREAGGNTIYF.

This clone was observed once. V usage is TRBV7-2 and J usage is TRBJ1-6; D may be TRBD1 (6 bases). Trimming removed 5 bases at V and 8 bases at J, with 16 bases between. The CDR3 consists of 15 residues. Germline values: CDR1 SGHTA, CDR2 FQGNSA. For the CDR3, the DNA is TGTGCCAGCAGCCCGGGCGGGGCAGGGGATTCACCCCTCCACTTT. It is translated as CASSPGGAGDSPLHF.

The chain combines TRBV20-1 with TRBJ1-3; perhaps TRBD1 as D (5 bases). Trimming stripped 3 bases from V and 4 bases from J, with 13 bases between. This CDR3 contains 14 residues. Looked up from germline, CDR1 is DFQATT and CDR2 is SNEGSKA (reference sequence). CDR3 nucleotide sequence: TGCAGTGCTAGTGGGGCAGGGAAAGGAAACACCATATATTTT. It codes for CSASGAGKGNTIYF.

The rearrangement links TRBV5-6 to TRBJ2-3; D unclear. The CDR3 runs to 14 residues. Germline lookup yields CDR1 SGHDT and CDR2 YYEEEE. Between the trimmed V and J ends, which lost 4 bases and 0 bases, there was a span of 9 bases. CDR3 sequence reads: CASSRGWSTDTQYF. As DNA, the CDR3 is TGTGCCAGCAGCCGCGGTTGGAGCACAGATACGCAGTATTTT.

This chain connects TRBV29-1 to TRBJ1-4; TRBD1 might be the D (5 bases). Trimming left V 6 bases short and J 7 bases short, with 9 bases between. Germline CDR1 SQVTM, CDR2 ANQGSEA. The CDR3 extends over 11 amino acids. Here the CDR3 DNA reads TGCAGCGTCCGGGACCCTGAAAAACTGTTTTTT. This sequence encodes CSVRDPEKLFF.

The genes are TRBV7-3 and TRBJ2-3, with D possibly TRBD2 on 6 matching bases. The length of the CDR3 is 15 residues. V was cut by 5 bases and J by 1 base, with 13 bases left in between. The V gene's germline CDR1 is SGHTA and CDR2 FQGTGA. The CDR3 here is CASSLLSSGTDTQYF. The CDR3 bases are TGTGCCAGCAGCCTGCTTTCTAGCGGCACAGATACGCAGTATTTT.

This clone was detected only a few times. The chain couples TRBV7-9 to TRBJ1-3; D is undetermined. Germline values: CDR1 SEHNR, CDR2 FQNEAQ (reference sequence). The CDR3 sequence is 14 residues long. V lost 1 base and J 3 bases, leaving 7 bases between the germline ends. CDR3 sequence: CASSLGTFGNTIYF. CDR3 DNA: TGTGCCAGCAGCTTAGGTACCTTTGGAAACACCATATATTTT.